These 18 T cell receptor beta chains were sequenced from one sample in a study of blood T cell repertoires in COVID-19. Method: immunoSEQ multiplex PCR; TCRdb's copy keeps in-frame clones and lacks some. Counted here are around 310,000 clones, 85% to 90% occurring once; the ten biggest clones make up 0.8% to 1.3%. Sequenced: peripheral blood. The receptors derive from a woman aged 40 to 50 with COVID-19, enrolled during active disease.

This clone has a single count. CDR3 protein: CASSLPGLAGDTDTQYF. CDR3 DNA: TGTGCCAGCAGCCTACCCGGTCTAGCGGGGGATACAGATACGCAGTATTTT. This rearrangement joins TRBV7-9 to TRBJ2-3, with 10 bases lining up with TRBD2. The CDR3 spans 17 residues. The V and J ends lost 5 bases and 3 bases, in that order; junction bases with no gene match: 11. Germline CDR1 and CDR2: SEHNR and FQNEAQ (reference sequence).

This clone was seen only once. The chain is built from TRBV5-4 and TRBJ2-5, with 7 bases fitting TRBD2. Unmatched junction bases numbered 11, after V lost 3 bases and J lost 3 bases. CDR1 and CDR2 from the germline V gene are SGHNT and YYREEE (reference sequence). This CDR3 has 16 residues. CDR3 protein: CASSSGKRGNEETQYF. For the CDR3, the DNA is TGTGCCAGCAGCTCGGGCAAGCGGGGCAACGAAGAGACCCAGTACTTC. Filled out from reference TRBV5-4 and TRBJ2-5, the complete variable domain reads ETGVTQSPTHLIKTRGQQVTLRCSSQSGHNTVSWYQQALGQGPQFIFQYYREEENGRGNFPPRFSGLQFPNYSSELNVNALELDDSALYLCASSSGKRGNEETQYFGPGTRLLVL.

The chain couples TRBV7-9 to TRBJ2-7; TRBD2 agrees at 9 bases. The CDR3 extends over 14 amino acids. V shed 3 bases and J 5 bases; nucleotides not matched to a gene: 5. The germline CDR1 and CDR2 sequences are SEHNR and FQNEAQ (reference sequence). This chain's CDR3 is CASSFSGTSNEQYF. Here the CDR3 DNA reads TGTGCCAGCAGCTTTTCCGGGACTAGCAACGAGCAGTACTTC.

The rearrangement joins TRBV30 to TRBJ2-5, with D possibly being TRBD1 (6 bases). The CDR3 has 15 residues. The V gene's germline CDR1 is GTSNPN and CDR2 SVGIG (reference sequence). V lost 0 bases and J lost 5, with 16 bases in between. CDR3 sequence: CAWSVRQGPPETQYF. The DNA of the CDR3 is TGTGCCTGGAGTGTACGGCAGGGGCCGCCGGAGACCCAGTACTTC.

The CDR3 DNA reads as TGTGCCAGCATCCCAGGGGGCCGCACTGAAGCTTTCTTT. It is translated as CASIPGGRTEAFF. The chain carries TRBV2 and TRBJ1-1; 8 bases are a match to TRBD1. V was pared by 7 bases and J by 4 bases, with 5 bases of the junction left unmatched. The CDR3 has 13 residues. Germline V CDR1 and CDR2: SNHLY, FYNNEI.

DNA for the CDR3: TGTGCCAGCTCCGCGGGGAACTATGGCTACACCTTC. This sequence encodes CASSAGNYGYTF. The chain recombines TRBV25-1 with TRBJ1-2, with D unclear. This CDR3 contains 12 residues. V was cut by 8 bases and J by 2 bases, with 9 bases left in between. Germline V gene lookup returns CDR1 MGHDK and CDR2 SYGVNS.

The rearrangement links TRBV7-9 to TRBJ1-1; tentative D call: TRBD1 (5 bases). Per the germline V gene, CDR1 is SEHNR and CDR2 is FQNEAQ (reference sequence). The CDR3 is made up of 15 amino acids. V was shortened by 1 base and J by 4 bases, with 13 bases between the two germline ends. DNA of the CDR3: TGTGCCAGCAGCTTAGACGGCAGGGTAGTCACTGAAGCTTTCTTT. Its translation is CASSLDGRVVTEAFF. The full variable domain, with the rest looked up from reference TRBV7-9 and TRBJ1-1, is DTGVSQNPRHKITKRGQNVTFRCDPISEHNRLYWYRQTLGQGPEFLTYFQNEAQLEKSRLLSDRFSAERPKGSFSTLEIQRTEQGDSAMYLCASSLDGRVVTEAFFGQGTRLTVV.

The chain employs TRBV7-3 and TRBJ2-1; TRBD1 is a possible D gene (5 bases). The germline gives CDR1 SGHTA, CDR2 FQGTGA. The CDR3 has 18 amino acids. The V end lost 1 base, the J end lost 1 base, and 17 bases lay between the germline ends. The chain's CDR3 is CASSLSVSGLGSYNEQFF. Written as DNA, the CDR3 is TGTGCCAGCAGCTTAAGTGTGTCAGGGTTGGGTTCCTACAATGAGCAGTTCTTC.

In DNA, the CDR3 is TGTGCCTGGAGCGTCGCCCTTGGGGGGACTACAGATACGCAGTATTTT. Its protein product is CAWSVALGGTTDTQYF. V is TRBV30 and J is TRBJ2-3; D is possibly TRBD2 (6 bases). The CDR3 is 16 residues long. V was clipped by 3 bases and J by 3 bases, with 19 bases between them. CDR1 and CDR2 (germline): GTSNPN, SVGIG (reference sequence).

This clone was counted between two and nine times. The V and J genes are TRBV28 and TRBJ1-3; TRBD1 is a possible D gene (6 bases). V gave up 4 bases and J gave up 2 bases, with 18 bases separating them. CDR3 size: 17 residues. CDR1 MDHEN and CDR2 SYDVKM come from the germline V gene. The CDR3 sequence: CASSSGGGAHPGNTIYF. Written as DNA, the CDR3 is TGTGCCAGCAGTTCGGGCGGGGGGGCGCATCCTGGAAACACCATATATTTT.

The chain recombines TRBV29-1 with TRBJ2-2; D unclear. With 2 bases removed from V and 1 base from J, the gap between germline ends came to 17 bases. Germline V gene lookup returns CDR1 SQVTM and CDR2 ANQGSEA. The CDR3 has 17 amino acids. For the CDR3, the DNA is TGCAGCGTTGAAATTGCGGTAACGGCTCAGAACACCGGGGAGCTGTTTTTT. This codes for CSVEIAVTAQNTGELFF.

The rearrangement uses TRBV6-2 or TRBV6-3 and TRBJ1-6, with 8 bases lining up with TRBD1. The germline V gene has CDR1 MNHEY and CDR2 SVGEGT. Trimming removed 2 bases from V and 7 bases from J; junction bases left unmatched: 10. The CDR3 sequence is 17 residues long. The chain's CDR3 is CASSYAQGASRNSPLHF. CDR3 in DNA: TGTGCCAGCAGTTACGCCCAGGGGGCTTCTCGGAATTCACCCCTCCACTTT.

V is TRBV28 and J is TRBJ2-5, with D maybe TRBD2 (5 bases). This CDR3 is built from 13 residues. V lost 2 bases and J lost 1, with 5 bases in between. Germline V gene sequence: CDR1 MDHEN, CDR2 SYDVKM. CDR3 nucleotides: TGTGCCAGCAGTTTAAGCGGCCAAGAGACCCAGTACTTC. The encoded protein is CASSLSGQETQYF.

The V gene is TRBV21-1, the J gene TRBJ1-2; TRBD1 reflects the table's D call only, with no check against the DNA. TRBV21-1 is listed as a pseudogene. The CDR3 extends over 16 amino acids. DNA for the CDR3: TGTGCCAGCAGCAAAATAACTACAGGACAGAACTATGGCTACACCTTC. Protein product: CASSKITTGQNYGYTF.

This chain joins TRBV2 and TRBJ2-2; TRBD2 matches 7 bases. Trimming cost V 1 base and J 8 bases; bases outside gene matches: 4. The CDR3 consists of 14 residues. Looked up from germline, CDR1 is SNHLY and CDR2 is FYNNEI. The CDR3 region is CASSEERAGGELFF. CDR3 DNA sequence: TGTGCCAGCAGTGAAGAGCGAGCGGGAGGGGAGCTGTTTTTT.

The chain has TRBV6-5 and TRBJ1-1; D remains unclear. Germline loops: CDR1 MNHEY, CDR2 SVGAGI. The CDR3 runs to 15 residues. V was shortened by 4 bases and J by 0 bases, with 12 bases between the two germline ends. CDR3 protein: CASSSSVRMNTEAFF. In DNA form, the CDR3 reads TGTGCCAGCAGTTCTTCAGTCCGAATGAACACTGAAGCTTTCTTT.

This chain uses TRBV7-9 with TRBJ1-3, with unresolved D. V was shortened by 5 bases and J by 4 bases, with 18 bases between the two germline ends. CDR1 and CDR2 from the germline V gene are SEHNR and FQNEAQ (reference sequence). This CDR3 is 16 amino acids long. CDR3 region: CASSPRYGSSGNTIYF. The CDR3 DNA follows: TGTGCCAGCAGCCCACGGTACGGTTCCTCCGGAAACACCATATATTTT.

In this sample, this clone turned up once. The chain recombines TRBV28 with TRBJ1-5, with D perhaps matching TRBD1 (6 bases). V dropped 6 bases and J dropped 1 base, with 16 bases sitting between them. Per germline, CDR1 MDHEN and CDR2 SYDVKM. The CDR3 covers 16 residues. The CDR3 here is CASSLEQGRSNQPQHF. The DNA of the CDR3 is TGTGCCAGCAGCCTCGAACAGGGAAGGAGCAATCAGCCCCAGCATTTT.